This is a list of T cell receptor beta chains from one sample in a study of radiotherapy plus CTLA-4 blockade in lung cancer. Sequencing was performed with immunoSEQ multiplex PCR; in TCRdb, only in-frame clones are kept and a portion is missing. This repertoire shows under 55,000 clones, approximately 79% found once; its top ten account for around 3.2%. Sample: peripheral blood, taken from a patient treated with radiotherapy plus ipilimumab. These receptors were collected from a human donor with non-small cell lung cancer who had a partial response to radiotherapy plus ipilimumab. Each CDR3 is given with its conserved first and last residue. The order of the fields is V gene, J gene, clone size, D gene, CDR3 DNA, CDR3 protein. A D gene is named only where the DNA matches it firmly. Size is stated for part of the rows, as once, few or many counts, or as a class when the clone is expanded.

>TRBV15|TRBJ2-1|NA|TRBD2
TGTGCCACCAGCAGACTAGCGGGGAATGAGCAGTTCTTC
CATSRLAGNEQFF
>TRBV12-5|TRBJ2-2|NA|TRBD2
TGTGCTAGCGCGGGGGGCACCAACACCGGGGAGCTGTTTTTT
CASAGGTNTGELFF
>TRBV5-4|TRBJ2-3|NA|NA
TGTGCCAGCAGCATTGCCGGGACTAGCACAGATACGCAGTATTTT
CASSIAGTSTDTQYF
>TRBV6-5|TRBJ1-1|NA|NA
TGTGCCAGCAGAGACTCACGGGAAGCTTTCTTT
CASRDSREAFF
>TRBV6-5|TRBJ2-7|NA|NA
TGTGCCAGCAGTCCGGGGGACCAACTCACCTACGAGCAGTACTTC
CASSPGDQLTYEQYF
>TRBV4-2|TRBJ2-7|NA|TRBD1
TGTGCCAGCAGCCCGCGGACAGGGGAACTCTACGAGCAGTACTTC
CASSPRTGELYEQYF
>TRBV5-1|TRBJ1-2|few|NA
TGCGCCAGCAGCTTGGTCACCGTGGGGGGGCACTATGGCTACACCTTC
CASSLVTVGGHYGYTF
>TRBV5-4|TRBJ1-6|NA|TRBD1
TGTGCCAGCAGCTCCCGCCAGGGACAGAACTATTCACCCCTCCACTTT
CASSSRQGQNYSPLHF
>TRBV6-1|TRBJ2-2|NA|NA
TGTGCCAGCAGCCGAGAGAACACCGGGGAGCTGTTTTTT
CASSRENTGELFF
>TRBV28|TRBJ2-7|few|TRBD1
TGTGCCAGCAGTTCGAAACAGGGGCCGCGCTACGAGCAGTACTTC
CASSSKQGPRYEQYF
>TRBV6-5|TRBJ2-3|NA|TRBD2
TGTGCCAGCAGTTACCTAGCGGGGAGCACAGATACGCAGTATTTT
CASSYLAGSTDTQYF
>TRBV2|TRBJ2-7|few|NA
TGTGCCAGAGGGCCCCTCGAGGGACAAGGGACCTACGAGCAGTACTTC
CARGPLEGQGTYEQYF
>TRBV6-1|TRBJ2-7|NA|TRBD2
TGTGCCAGCAGTGTCGTCCCTAGCGGGGGGTTTTACGAGCAGTACTTC
CASSVVPSGGFYEQYF
>TRBV19|TRBJ2-7|NA|TRBD1
TGTGCCAGTAGTCCCGGGACAGGGGGCTCCGAGCAGTACTTC
CASSPGTGGSEQYF
>TRBV5-6|TRBJ2-5|NA|NA
TGTGCCAGCAGCTTACCGGTCCGGGAGACCCAGTACTTC
CASSLPVRETQYF
>TRBV2|TRBJ1-1|NA|NA
TGTGCCACCCGGCAGGGCGTATGGGACACTGAAGCTTTCTTT
CATRQGVWDTEAFF
>TRBV7-9|TRBJ2-4|NA|NA
TGTGCCAGCAGCGCCTCGGGAGACATTCAGTACTTC
CASSASGDIQYF
>TRBV7-9|TRBJ1-2|NA|TRBD1
TGTGCCAGCAGCTTCGGGACAGTTACGCTCAACCGCTATGGCTACACCTTC
CASSFGTVTLNRYGYTF
>TRBV19|TRBJ2-1|NA|NA
TGTGCCAGTAGAACTTACAATGAGCAGTTCTTC
CASRTYNEQFF
>TRBV19|TRBJ2-5|NA|TRBD2
TGTGCCAGTAGTATAGATCGTCCGGGGGGGACCCAGTACTTC
CASSIDRPGGTQYF
>TRBV19|TRBJ2-3|NA|TRBD2
TGTGCCAGTGGGGGACTAGGCGGCACTAGCACAGATACGCAGTATTTT
CASGGLGGTSTDTQYF
>TRBV27|TRBJ2-6|NA|NA
TGTGCCAGCGGACCAACAGGGTCTGGGGCCAATGTCCTGACTTTC
CASGPTGSGANVLTF
>TRBV6-1|TRBJ1-1|NA|NA
TGTGCCAGCAGATTAGACACTGAAGCTTTCTTT
CASRLDTEAFF